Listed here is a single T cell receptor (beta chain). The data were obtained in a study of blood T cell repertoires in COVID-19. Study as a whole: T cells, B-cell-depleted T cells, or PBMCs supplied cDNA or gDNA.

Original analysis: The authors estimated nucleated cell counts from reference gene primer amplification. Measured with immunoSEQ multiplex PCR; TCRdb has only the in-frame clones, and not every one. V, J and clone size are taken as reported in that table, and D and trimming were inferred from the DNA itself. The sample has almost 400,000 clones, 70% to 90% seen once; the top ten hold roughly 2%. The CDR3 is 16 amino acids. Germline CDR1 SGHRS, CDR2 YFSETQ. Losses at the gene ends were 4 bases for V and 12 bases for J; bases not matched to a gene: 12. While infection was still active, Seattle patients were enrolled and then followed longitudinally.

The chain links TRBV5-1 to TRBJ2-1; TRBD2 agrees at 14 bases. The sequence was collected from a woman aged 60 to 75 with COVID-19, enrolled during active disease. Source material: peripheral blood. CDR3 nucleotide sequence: TGCGCCAGCAGCCCCGCGGGACTAGCGGGGGCCAGGGGGCAGTTCTTC. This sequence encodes CASSPAGLAGARGQFF. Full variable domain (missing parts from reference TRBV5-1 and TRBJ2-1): KAGVTQTPRYLIKTRGQQVTLSCSPISGHRSVSWYQQTPGQGLQFLFEYFSETQRNKGNFPGRFSGRQFSNSRSEMNVSTLELGDSALYLCASSPAGLAGARGQFFGPGTRLTVL.